The source of this T cell receptor beta chain is a study of blood T cell repertoires in COVID-19. Study context: Whether acute or convalescent, the COVID-19 samples came from the United States, Italy and Spain.

Looked up from germline, CDR1 is MGHRA and CDR2 is YSYEKL. V lost 0 bases and J lost 4; bases outside the gene matches: 7. This CDR3 has 17 amino acids. Assay used: immunoSEQ multiplex PCR; TCRdb lists only in-frame clones, some missing. The sample holds about 330,000 clones; about 90% are singletons and the top ten take approximately 1%. Cohort assignment relied on participant-reported clinical history. This clone turned up a few times. The chain has TRBV4-1 and TRBJ2-3, with 10 bases lining up with TRBD2. The sample consisted of PBMCs or T cells enriched from blood (not recorded which). The TCR comes from a woman under 40 who had recovered from COVID-19. In DNA form, the CDR3 reads TGCGCCAGCAGCCAAGAAAGAGCGGGAGGGCCATCAGATACGCAGTATTTT. Translating gives CASSQERAGGPSDTQYF.